This T cell receptor (beta chain) was documented in a study of OX40 agonist ivuxolimab in advanced cancers. Measured with immunoSEQ multiplex PCR; TCRdb has only the in-frame clones, and not every one. The table lists around 53,000 clones, nearly 80% of them singletons, with around 2.5% in the top ten. From germline, CDR1 is KGHSH and CDR2 LQKENI. This CDR3 has 16 residues. With V trimmed by 2 bases and J by 0 bases, 7 bases remained unmatched. The TCR originated in an adult with an advanced solid tumor such as melanoma, head and neck, liver or kidney cancer. The chain joins TRBV18 to TRBJ2-7, with 7 positions matching TRBD2. The sequenced sample was CD4+ or CD8+ T cells sorted from blood, obtained in a trial of the OX40 agonist ivuxolimab. This CDR3 reads CASSPTWGGLSYEQYF. In DNA form, the CDR3 reads TGTGCCAGCTCACCAACCTGGGGAGGGCTCTCCTACGAGCAGTACTTC.